This T cell receptor beta chain was captured by sequencing in a study of beta chain features in type 1 diabetes. Reverse transcribing all isolated RNA meant expressed TCRB transcripts were sequenced. The protocol was immunoSEQ multiplex PCR, while the TCRdb copy is restricted to in-frame clones and leaves out a portion. This table has about 290,000 clones, about 7.8% appearing once. This receptor was obtained from a woman between 18 and 29 years old in good health. Material for sequencing was central memory CD4+ T cells from blood.

Written as DNA, the CDR3 is TGCGCCAGCAGCTTGGATAGACAGGGGACAGCAACTAATGAAAAACTGTTTTTT. It yields the protein CASSLDRQGTATNEKLFF. This sequence joins TRBV5-1 and TRBJ1-4; TRBD1 matches 8 bases. The germline V gene has CDR1 SGHRS and CDR2 YFSETQ. The CDR3 extends over 18 amino acids. V gave up 0 bases and J gave up 0 bases; unmatched junction bases: 7.